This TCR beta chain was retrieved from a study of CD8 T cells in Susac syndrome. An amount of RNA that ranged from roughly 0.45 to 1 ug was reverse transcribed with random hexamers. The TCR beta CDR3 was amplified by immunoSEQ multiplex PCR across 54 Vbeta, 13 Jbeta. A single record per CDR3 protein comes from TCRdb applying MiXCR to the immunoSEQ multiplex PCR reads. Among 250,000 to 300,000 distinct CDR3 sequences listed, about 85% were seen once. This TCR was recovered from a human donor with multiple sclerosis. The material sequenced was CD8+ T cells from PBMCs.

CDR3 coding DNA: TGTGCCAGCAGTCCCACCACGGGGTTAATGGCAGATACGCAGTATTTT. Its translation: CASSPTTGLMADTQYF. The chain recombines TRBV28 with TRBJ2-3, with D maybe TRBD2 (5 bases). Germline CDR1 and CDR2: MDHEN and SYDVKM. The CDR3 loop spans 16 amino acids. Trimming cost V 5 bases and J 4 bases, with 19 bases left between them.